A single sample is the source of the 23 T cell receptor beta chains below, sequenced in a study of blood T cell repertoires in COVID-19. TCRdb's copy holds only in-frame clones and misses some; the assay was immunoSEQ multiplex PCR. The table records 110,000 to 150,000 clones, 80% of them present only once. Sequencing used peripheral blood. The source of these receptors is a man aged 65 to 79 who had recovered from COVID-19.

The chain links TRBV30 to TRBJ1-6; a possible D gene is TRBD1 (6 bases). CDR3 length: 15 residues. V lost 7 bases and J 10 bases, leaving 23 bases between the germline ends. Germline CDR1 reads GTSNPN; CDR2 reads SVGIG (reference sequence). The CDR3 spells CASTMLQGINSPLHF. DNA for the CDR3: TGTGCCTCAACAATGCTACAGGGCATAAACTCACCCCTCCACTTT.

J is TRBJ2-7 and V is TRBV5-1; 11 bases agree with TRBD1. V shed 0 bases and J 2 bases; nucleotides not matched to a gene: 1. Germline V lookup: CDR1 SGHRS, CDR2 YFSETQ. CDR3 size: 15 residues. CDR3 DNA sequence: TGCGCCAGCAGCTTGGTGGGACAGGGGGCCTACGAGCAGTACTTC. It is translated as CASSLVGQGAYEQYF.

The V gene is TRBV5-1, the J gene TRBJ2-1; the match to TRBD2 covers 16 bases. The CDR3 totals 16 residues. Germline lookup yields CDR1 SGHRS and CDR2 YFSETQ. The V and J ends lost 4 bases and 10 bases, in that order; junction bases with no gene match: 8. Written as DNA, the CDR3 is TGCGCCAGCAGCCCCGGGACTAGCGGGAGGGGTAGCGAGCAGTTCTTC. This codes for CASSPGTSGRGSEQFF.

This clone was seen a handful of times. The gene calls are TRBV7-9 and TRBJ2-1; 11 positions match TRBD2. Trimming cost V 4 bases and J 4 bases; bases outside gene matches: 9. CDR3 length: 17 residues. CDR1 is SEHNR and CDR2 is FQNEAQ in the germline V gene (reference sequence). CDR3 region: CASSYPTSGSQYNEQFF. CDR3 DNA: TGTGCCAGCAGCTACCCCACTAGCGGGAGCCAATACAATGAGCAGTTCTTC. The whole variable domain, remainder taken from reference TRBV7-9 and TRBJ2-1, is DTGVSQNPRHKITKRGQNVTFRCDPISEHNRLYWYRQTLGQGPEFLTYFQNEAQLEKSRLLSDRFSAERPKGSFSTLEIQRTEQGDSAMYLCASSYPTSGSQYNEQFFGPGTRLTVL.

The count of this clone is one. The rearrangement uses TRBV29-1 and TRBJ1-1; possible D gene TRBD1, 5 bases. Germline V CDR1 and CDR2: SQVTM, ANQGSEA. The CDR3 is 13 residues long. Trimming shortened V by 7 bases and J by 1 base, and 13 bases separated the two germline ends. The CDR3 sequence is CSGSGYENTEAFF. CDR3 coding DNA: TGCAGCGGATCAGGGTACGAGAACACTGAAGCTTTCTTT.

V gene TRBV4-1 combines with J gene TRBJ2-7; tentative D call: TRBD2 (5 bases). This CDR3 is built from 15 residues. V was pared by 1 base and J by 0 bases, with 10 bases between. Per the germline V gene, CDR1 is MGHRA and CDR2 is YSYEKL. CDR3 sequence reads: CASSQVFSDSYEQYF. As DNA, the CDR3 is TGCGCCAGCAGCCAAGTGTTTAGCGACTCCTACGAGCAGTACTTC.

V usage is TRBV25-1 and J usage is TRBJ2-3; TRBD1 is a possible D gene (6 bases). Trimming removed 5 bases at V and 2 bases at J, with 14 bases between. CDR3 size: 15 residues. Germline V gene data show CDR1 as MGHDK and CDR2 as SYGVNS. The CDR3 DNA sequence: TGTGCCAGCAGTCGGCTGGACAGTATCACAGATACGCAGTATTTT. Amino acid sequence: CASSRLDSITDTQYF.

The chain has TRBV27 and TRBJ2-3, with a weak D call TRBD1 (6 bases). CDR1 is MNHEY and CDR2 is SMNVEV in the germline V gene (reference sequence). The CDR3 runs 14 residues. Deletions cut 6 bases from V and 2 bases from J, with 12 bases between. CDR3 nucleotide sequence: TGTGCCAGCAGCCTTACAGGGTACACAGATACGCAGTATTTT. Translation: CASSLTGYTDTQYF.

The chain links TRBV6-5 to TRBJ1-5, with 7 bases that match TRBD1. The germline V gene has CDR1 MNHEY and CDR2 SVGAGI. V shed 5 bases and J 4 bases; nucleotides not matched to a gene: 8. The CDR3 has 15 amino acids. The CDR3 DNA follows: TGTGCCAGCAGTCCCCGACAGGGCACTAATCAGCCCCAGCATTTT. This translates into CASSPRQGTNQPQHF.

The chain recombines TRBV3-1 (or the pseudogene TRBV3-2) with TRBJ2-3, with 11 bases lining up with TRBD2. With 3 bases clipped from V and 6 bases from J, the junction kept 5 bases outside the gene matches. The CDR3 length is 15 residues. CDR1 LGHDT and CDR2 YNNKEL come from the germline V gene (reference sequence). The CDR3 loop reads CASSHSGRAADTQYF. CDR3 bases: TGTGCCAGCAGCCATAGCGGGAGGGCCGCGGATACGCAGTATTTT.

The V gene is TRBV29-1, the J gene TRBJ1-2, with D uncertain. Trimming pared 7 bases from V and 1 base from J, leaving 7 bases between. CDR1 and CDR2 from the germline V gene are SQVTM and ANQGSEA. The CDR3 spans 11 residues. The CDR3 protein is CSGRVNYGYTF. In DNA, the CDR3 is TGCAGCGGGAGGGTTAACTATGGCTACACCTTC.

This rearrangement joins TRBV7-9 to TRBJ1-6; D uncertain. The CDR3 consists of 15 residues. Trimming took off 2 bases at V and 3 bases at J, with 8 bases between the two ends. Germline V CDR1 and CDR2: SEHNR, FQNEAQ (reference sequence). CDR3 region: CASSLLGSYNSPLHF. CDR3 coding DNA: TGTGCCAGCAGCTTATTGGGCAGCTATAATTCACCCCTCCACTTT.

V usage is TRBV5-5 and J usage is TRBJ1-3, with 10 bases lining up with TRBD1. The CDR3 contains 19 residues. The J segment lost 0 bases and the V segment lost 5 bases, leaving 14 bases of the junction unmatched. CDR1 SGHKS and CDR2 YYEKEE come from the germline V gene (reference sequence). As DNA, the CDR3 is TGTGCCAGCAGTTACTCCGGGACAGGGGTGAACCCCTCTGGAAACACCATATATTTT. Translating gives CASSYSGTGVNPSGNTIYF.

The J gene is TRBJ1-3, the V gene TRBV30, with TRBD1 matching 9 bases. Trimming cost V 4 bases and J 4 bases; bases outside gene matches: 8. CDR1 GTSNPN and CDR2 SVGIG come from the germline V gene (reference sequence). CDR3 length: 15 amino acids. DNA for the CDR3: TGTGCCTGGATCCGTCCGGGACAGGGAGGAAACACCATATATTTT. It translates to CAWIRPGQGGNTIYF.

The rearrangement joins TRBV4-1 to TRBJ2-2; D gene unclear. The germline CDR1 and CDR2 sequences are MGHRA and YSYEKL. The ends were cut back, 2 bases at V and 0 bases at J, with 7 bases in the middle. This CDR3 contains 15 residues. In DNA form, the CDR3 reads TGCGCCAGCAGCCAATATTACACGAACACCGGGGAGCTGTTTTTT. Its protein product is CASSQYYTNTGELFF.

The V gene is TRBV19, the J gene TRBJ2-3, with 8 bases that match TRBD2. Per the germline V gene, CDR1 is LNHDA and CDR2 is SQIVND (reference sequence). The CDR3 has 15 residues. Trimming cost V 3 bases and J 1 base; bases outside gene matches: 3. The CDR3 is CASSIALAGTDTQYF. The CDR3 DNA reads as TGTGCCAGTAGTATTGCACTAGCGGGCACAGATACGCAGTATTTT.

CDR3 coding DNA: TGTGCCAGCAGCGGCCGAGACAGGGTGTCTTACAATGAGCAGTTCTTC. Its translation is CASSGRDRVSYNEQFF. V gene TRBV7-9 combines with J gene TRBJ2-1, with 7 bases lining up with TRBD1. Germline V gene data show CDR1 as SEHNR and CDR2 as FQNEAQ (reference sequence). The CDR3 spans 16 residues. With V trimmed by 5 bases and J by 4 bases, 11 bases remained unmatched.

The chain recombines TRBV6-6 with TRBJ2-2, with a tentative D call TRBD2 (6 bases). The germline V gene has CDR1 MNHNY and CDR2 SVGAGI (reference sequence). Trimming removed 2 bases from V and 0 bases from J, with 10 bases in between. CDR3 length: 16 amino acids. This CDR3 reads CASSYPSASNTGELFF. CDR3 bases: TGTGCCAGCAGTTACCCTAGCGCCTCGAACACCGGGGAGCTGTTTTTT.

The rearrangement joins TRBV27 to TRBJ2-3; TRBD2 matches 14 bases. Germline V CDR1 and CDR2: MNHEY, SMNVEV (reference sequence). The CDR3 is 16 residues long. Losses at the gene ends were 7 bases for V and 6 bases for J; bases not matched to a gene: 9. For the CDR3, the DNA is TGTGCCAGCAACAGAAGACTAGCGGGAGGGAGGGATACGCAGTATTTT. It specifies CASNRRLAGGRDTQYF.

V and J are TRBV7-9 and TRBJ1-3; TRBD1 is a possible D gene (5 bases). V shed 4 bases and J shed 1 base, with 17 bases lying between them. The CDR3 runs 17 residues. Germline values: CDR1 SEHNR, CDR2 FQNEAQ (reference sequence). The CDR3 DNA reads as TGTGCCAGCAGCTCGCCCGGGGGGGAAACTTCTGGAAACACCATATATTTT. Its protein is CASSSPGGETSGNTIYF.

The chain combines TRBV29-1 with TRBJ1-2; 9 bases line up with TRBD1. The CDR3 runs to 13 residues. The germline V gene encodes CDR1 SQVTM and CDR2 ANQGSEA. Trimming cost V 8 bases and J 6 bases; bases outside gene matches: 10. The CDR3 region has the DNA TGCAGCATCCTAGGACAGGGGATGGATGGCTACACCTTC. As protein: CSILGQGMDGYTF.

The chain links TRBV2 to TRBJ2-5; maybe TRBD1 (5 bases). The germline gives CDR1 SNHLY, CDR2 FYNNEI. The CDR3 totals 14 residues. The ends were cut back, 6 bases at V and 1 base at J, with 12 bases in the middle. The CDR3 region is CASRRGAPQETQYF. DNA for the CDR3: TGTGCCAGCAGAAGGGGCGCGCCCCAAGAGACCCAGTACTTC.

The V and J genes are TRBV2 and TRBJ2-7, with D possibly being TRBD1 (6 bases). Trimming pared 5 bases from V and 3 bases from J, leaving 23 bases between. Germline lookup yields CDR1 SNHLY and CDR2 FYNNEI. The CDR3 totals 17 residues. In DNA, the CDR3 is TGTGCCAGCAGTATCCCCTCAACTACAGGGATCGGCTACGAGCAGTACTTC. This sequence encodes CASSIPSTTGIGYEQYF.